This TCR beta chain was obtained from a study of molecular identifiers for immune sequencing clone quantification. Both previously described methods and listed TCR primers were employed to make bulk TCR libraries. Each CDR3 protein is one row after TCRdb ran MiXCR on the PCR reads. This table has around 86,000 distinct CDR3 sequences, roughly 19% appearing once. Overall study results and limits: Clones carrying above 20 RNA copies accounted for over 97% of effector molecules, under 1% in naive cells.

Turning to this clonotype: What it recognizes is unknown. An end of the junction does not agree with germline; a read error may underlie this.

This CDR3 region has 12 residues. Germline V gene sequence: CDR1 MDHEN, CDR2 SYDVKM. Naive CD8 T cells were picked out by sorting for CD8+CD4-CCR7+CD45RA+. The chain couples TRBV28 to TRBJ1-2; tentative D call: TRBD1 (5 bases). The sample comprised naive CD8+ T cells from blood, with Jurkat cell RNA spiked in. Described subset: FACS-sorted CD8+CD4-CCR7+CD45RA+ naive T cells. The sequence came from a human donor in good health. Some libraries in this study had Jurkat cell RNA spiked in. CDR3 protein: CASSRGNYGHTF. The CDR3 nucleotides are TGTGCCAGCAGTAGGGGAAACTATGGCCACACCTTC.